The clone carrying this T cell receptor beta chain appeared a few times. The antigen remains unidentified. The entry originates in a study of CD8 T cells in ankylosing spondylitis. Study results and limitations: Before this, some motif variants had been reported in reactive arthritis synovial fluid and blood. Peripheral blood samples showed relatively rare disease-linked clones, and these clones were CD8+.

CDR3 length equals 14 residues. V shed 4 bases and J 7 bases; nucleotides not matched to a gene: 4. From the 5' RACE reads, TCRdb called clonotypes with MiXCR, one entry per CDR3 protein. The sample has 250,000 to 350,000 distinct CDR3 sequences, about 20% seen once; the top ten hold 7.5% to 9%. The sequenced material came from blood, either unsorted or a sorted T cell fraction (not recorded which). The chain carries TRBV12-3 or TRBV12-4 and TRBJ2-1; 10 bases line up with TRBD1. This clonotype was obtained from a male donor with ankylosing spondylitis or in good health (not recorded which). CDR3 coding DNA: TGTGCCAGCAGTTGGGGACAGGGGACGAATGAGCAGTTCTTC. Translation: CASSWGQGTNEQFF.